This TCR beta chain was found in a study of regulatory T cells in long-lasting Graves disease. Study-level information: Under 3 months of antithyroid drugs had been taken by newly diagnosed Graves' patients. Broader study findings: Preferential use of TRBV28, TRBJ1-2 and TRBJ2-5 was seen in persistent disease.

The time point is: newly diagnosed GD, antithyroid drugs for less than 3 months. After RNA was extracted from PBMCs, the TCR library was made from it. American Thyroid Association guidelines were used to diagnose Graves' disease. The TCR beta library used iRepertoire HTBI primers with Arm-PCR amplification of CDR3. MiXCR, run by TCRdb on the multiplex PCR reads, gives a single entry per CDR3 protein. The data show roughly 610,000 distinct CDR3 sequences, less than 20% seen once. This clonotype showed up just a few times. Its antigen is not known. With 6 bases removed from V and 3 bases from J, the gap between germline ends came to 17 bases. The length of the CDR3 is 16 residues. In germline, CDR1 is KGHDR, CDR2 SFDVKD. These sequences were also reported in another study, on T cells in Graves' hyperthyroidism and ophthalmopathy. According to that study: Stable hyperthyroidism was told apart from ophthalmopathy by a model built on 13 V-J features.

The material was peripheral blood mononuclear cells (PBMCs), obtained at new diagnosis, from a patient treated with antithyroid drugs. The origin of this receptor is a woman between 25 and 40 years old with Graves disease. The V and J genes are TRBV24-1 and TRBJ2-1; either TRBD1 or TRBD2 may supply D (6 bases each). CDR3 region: CATSSGRGVNYNEQFF. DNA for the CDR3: TGTGCCACCAGTAGCGGAAGGGGGGTAAACTACAATGAGCAGTTCTTC.